This paragraph covers one T cell receptor beta chain sequence. The source of the sample is a study of PD-1 blockade in classical Hodgkin lymphoma. The ends were cut back, 6 bases at V and 3 bases at J, with 15 bases in the middle. Germline assignment: CDR1 MNHEY and CDR2 SMNVEV (reference sequence). CDR3 length: 14 residues. The sample's time point: cycle 4 day 1 (C4D1), after less than seven weeks of nivolumab. Every patient experienced relapse after autologous stem cell transplantation, and brentuximab vedotin exposure varied. It was by magnetic negative selection that CD8+ T cells were isolated from thawed PBMCs. The table came from immunoSEQ multiplex PCR; TCRdb's copy has only in-frame clones and leaves some out. The sample includes around 9,000 clones, about four fifths of them seen just once.

The origin of this receptor is a human donor with classical Hodgkin lymphoma. The sequences come from CD8+ T cells from blood, collected before the fourth cycle of nivolumab. This rearrangement joins TRBV27 to TRBJ2-7; D not resolved. The CDR3 DNA reads TGTGCCAGCAGCCCCTCTTCCATGGGCTACGAGCAGTACTTC. As protein: CASSPSSMGYEQYF.